This T cell receptor beta chain is from a study of CD8+CD57+ T cells in acquired aplastic anemia. As for the study in general: The study obtained an average of 3.2 ug of DNA from sorted CD4+ and CD8+ cells. Study conclusions and caveats: The same twenty-nine CD8+ CDR3 sequences occurred in patients and in controls.

This CDR3 has 16 amino acids. CDR1 SEHNR and CDR2 FQNEAQ come from the germline V gene (reference sequence). Trimming left V 5 bases short and J 0 bases short, with 15 bases between. Remarks on this clonotype: What it binds is not known.

Previously, flow cytometry had revealed CD8+CD57+ cell expansion in the patients chosen for sequencing. Every patient presented with severe acquired aplastic anemia. No patient had been given any therapy when blood was sampled. Genomic DNA, serving as template, underwent TCR beta VDJ and CDR3 profiling. TCRdb re-analysed the reads in MiXCR, keeping a single row per CDR3 protein. The sample holds 160,000 or so distinct CDR3 sequences, about two thirds seen once. The TCR was taken from a human donor with aplastic anemia. The sample consisted of sorted CD4+, CD8+, or CD8+CD57+ T cells (not recorded which) from PBMCs. V and J are TRBV7-9 and TRBJ2-3; no definite D call. The CDR3 nucleotides read TGTGCCAGCAGCCCAGAAGCGCCAGCTAGCACAGATACGCAGTATTTT. It is translated as CASSPEAPASTDTQYF.